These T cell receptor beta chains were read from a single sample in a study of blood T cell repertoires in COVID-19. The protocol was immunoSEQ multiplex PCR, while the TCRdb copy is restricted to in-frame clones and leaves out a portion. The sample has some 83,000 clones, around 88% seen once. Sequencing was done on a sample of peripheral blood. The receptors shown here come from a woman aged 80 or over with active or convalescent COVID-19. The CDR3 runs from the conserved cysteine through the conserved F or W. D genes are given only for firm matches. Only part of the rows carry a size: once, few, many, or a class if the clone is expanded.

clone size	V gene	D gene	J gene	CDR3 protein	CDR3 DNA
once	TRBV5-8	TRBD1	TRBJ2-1	CASSVSGGEAYNEQFF	TGTGCCAGCAGCGTGTCAGGGGGTGAAGCCTACAATGAGCAGTTCTTC
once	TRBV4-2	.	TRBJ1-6	CASSQTAGSSYNSPLHF	TGTGCCAGCAGCCAAACGGCCGGGAGCTCCTATAATTCACCCCTCCACTTT
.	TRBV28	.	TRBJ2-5	CATEPRRRETQYF	TGTGCCACCGAACCCCGGCGGCGGGAGACCCAGTACTTC
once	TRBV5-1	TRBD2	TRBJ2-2	CASSLEPSGTPGELFF	TGCGCCAGCAGCTTGGAGCCTAGCGGGACCCCCGGGGAGCTGTTTTTT
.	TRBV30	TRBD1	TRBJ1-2	CAWTPTQGASGYTF	TGTGCCTGGACCCCAACTCAGGGGGCGAGCGGCTACACCTTC
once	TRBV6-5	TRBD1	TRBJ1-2	CASNSGGRYGYTF	TGTGCCAGCAATTCAGGGGGCAGGTATGGCTACACCTTC
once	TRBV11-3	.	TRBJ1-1	CASSLGRSEAFF	TGTGCCAGCAGCTTAGGTAGGAGTGAAGCTTTCTTT
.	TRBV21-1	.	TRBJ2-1	CASSRSSGVLHEQFF	TGTGCCAGCAGCAGGTCTAGCGGGGTTTTGCATGAGCAGTTCTTC
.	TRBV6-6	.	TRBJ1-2	CASSYSTENYGYTF	TGTGCCAGCAGTTACTCGACAGAGAACTATGGCTACACCTTC
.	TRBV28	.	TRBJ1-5	CASSLWGLQIGQPQHF	TGTGCCAGCAGTTTATGGGGGCTCCAAATCGGGCAGCCCCAGCATTTT
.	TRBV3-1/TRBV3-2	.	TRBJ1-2	CASSQGAMSYNGYTF	TGTGCCAGCAGCCAGGGGGCGATGAGTTACAACGGCTACACCTTC
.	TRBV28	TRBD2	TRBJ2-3	CASSLGRREKNTDTQYF	TGTGCCAGCAGTTTGGGTCGGCGGGAGAAGAACACAGATACGCAGTATTTT
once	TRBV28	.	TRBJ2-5	CASRGVGETQYF	TGTGCCAGCAGAGGGGTAGGAGAGACCCAGTACTTC
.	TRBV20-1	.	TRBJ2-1	CSARDEQGQFF	TGCAGTGCTAGAGATGAGCAGGGGCAGTTCTTC
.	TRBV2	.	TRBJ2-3	CASIPLRAGESDTQYF	TGTGCCAGCATCCCCCTGCGGGCAGGGGAATCAGATACGCAGTATTTT
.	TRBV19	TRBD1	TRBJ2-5	CASSMEGQGYQETQYF	TGTGCCAGTAGTATGGAGGGACAGGGGTACCAAGAGACCCAGTACTTC
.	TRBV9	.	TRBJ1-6	CASSVDSQVASPLHF	TGTGCCAGCAGCGTAGACTCTCAGGTGGCCTCACCCCTCCACTTT
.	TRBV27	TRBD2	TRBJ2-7	CASSTSGRSEQYF	TGTGCCAGCAGCACTAGCGGGAGATCTGAGCAGTACTTC
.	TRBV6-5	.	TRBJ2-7	CAGSPVGDLTYEQYF	TGTGCCGGATCCCCGGTCGGGGACTTGACCTACGAGCAGTACTTC
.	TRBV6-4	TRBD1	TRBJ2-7	CASRTTGTGVYEQYF	TGTGCCAGCAGAACGACCGGGACAGGTGTTTACGAGCAGTACTTC
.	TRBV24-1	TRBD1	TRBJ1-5	CATSDPRQGNQPQHF	TGTGCCACCAGTGATCCGCGACAGGGTAATCAGCCCCAGCATTTT
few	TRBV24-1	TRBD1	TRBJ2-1	CATSDLTGANNEQFF	TGTGCCACCAGTGATTTGACAGGGGCGAATAATGAGCAGTTCTTC
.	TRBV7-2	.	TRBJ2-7	CASSLQQGKGEQYF	TGTGCCAGCAGCTTACAACAGGGAAAGGGCGAGCAGTACTTC
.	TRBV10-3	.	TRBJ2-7	CAISRLQGSREQYF	TGTGCCATCAGCCGATTACAGGGATCCAGAGAGCAGTACTTC
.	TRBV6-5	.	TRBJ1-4	CASSRTPSGEEKLFF	TGTGCCAGCAGTCGAACACCCTCAGGGGAGGAAAAACTGTTTTTT
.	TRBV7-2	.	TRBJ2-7	CASSPRGNYEQYF	TGTGCCAGCAGCCCCCGTGGCAACTACGAGCAGTACTTC
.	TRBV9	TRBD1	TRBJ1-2	CASSVVPGGLGYTF	TGTGCCAGCAGCGTAGTTCCAGGGGGCTTAGGCTACACCTTC
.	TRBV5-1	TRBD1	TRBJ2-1	CASSLTDRGNEQFF	TGCGCCAGCAGCTTAACTGACAGGGGCAATGAGCAGTTCTTC
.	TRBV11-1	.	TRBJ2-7	CASSLDRPHEQYF	TGTGCCAGCAGCCTTGACAGGCCCCACGAGCAGTACTTC
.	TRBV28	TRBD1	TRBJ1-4	CASRSGTGVGKLFF	TGTGCCAGCAGGTCCGGGACAGGGGTGGGAAAACTGTTTTTT